This T cell receptor (beta chain) was obtained from a study of blood T cell repertoires in COVID-19. Study at large: Acute and convalescent COVID-19 samples came from the United States, Italy and Spain. The analysed material was cDNA or gDNA that came from T cells, B-cell-depleted T cells, or PBMCs.

The table lists this clone with a count of one. Original processing methods: Quantification of nucleated cells was approximated via reference gene primer amplification. The table came from immunoSEQ multiplex PCR; TCRdb's copy has only in-frame clones and leaves some out. V and J calls and clone size are given by that table; D and trimming were obtained from the DNA. The sample lists some 140,000 clones; around 89% were seen once. The V gene's germline CDR1 is SGHDT and CDR2 YYEEEE. The CDR3 runs 15 residues. The junction had 8 bases not matched to a gene; V was cut back by 3 bases and J by 2 bases. V and J are TRBV5-6 and TRBJ2-7; 7 bases are shared with TRBD2. The clonotype comes from a man aged 50-60 years with active or convalescent COVID-19. Material: peripheral blood. CDR3 sequence (DNA): TGTGCCAGCAGCTCAAGAGCGGGACCAACCTACGAGCAGTACTTC. Translated: CASSSRAGPTYEQYF.